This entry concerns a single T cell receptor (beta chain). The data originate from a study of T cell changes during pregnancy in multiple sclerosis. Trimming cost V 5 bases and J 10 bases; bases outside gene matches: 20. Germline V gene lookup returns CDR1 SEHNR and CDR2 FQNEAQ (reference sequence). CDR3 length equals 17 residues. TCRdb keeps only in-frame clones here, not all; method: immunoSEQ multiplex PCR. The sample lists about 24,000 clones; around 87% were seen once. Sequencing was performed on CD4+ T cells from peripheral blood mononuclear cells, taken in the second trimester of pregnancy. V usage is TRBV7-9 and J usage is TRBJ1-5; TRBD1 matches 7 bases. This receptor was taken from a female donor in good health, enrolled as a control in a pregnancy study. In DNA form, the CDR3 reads TGTGCCAGCAGCCCCGGACAGGTGGGGGGACTGGGGGAACCCCAGCATTTT. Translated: CASSPGQVGGLGEPQHF.